This T cell receptor (beta chain) was sequenced for a study of vaccination effects on CD4 cells after COVID-19. As regards this clone: What it binds is unknown.

CDR3 size: 15 residues. V shed 2 bases and J shed 0 bases, with 10 bases lying between them. The germline V gene has CDR1 LNHNV and CDR2 YYDKDF (reference sequence). Sequencing in the ViraFEST assay came after antigen-specific CD4+ T cells had been expanded with viral peptide pools, which were used to stimulate PBMC. Isolating CD4+ T cells followed more than 9 days of culture. None of these healthy vaccinees had been infected with SARS-CoV-2 before vaccination. TCRdb's copy holds only in-frame clones and misses some; the assay was immunoSEQ multiplex PCR. The sample lists roughly 41,000 clones; roughly 70% were seen once.

The sequence came from a human donor who received a COVID-19 vaccine. The chain joins TRBV15 to TRBJ1-1; tentative D call: TRBD1 (6 bases). Sample: CD4+ T cells from PBMCs cultured with HCoV-OC43 spike peptides, taken before COVID-19 vaccination. Subset here: HCoV-OC43 spike overlapping peptide pool stimulation. CDR3 nucleotide sequence: TGTGCCACCAGCAGAAGCCAGGGGATGAACACTGAAGCTTTCTTT. This encodes CATSRSQGMNTEAFF.